The following is a T cell receptor beta chain sequence with its context. The data were obtained in a study of blood T cell repertoires in COVID-19. Germline assignment: CDR1 KGHSH and CDR2 LQKENI. The CDR3 covers 15 residues. V dropped 3 bases and J dropped 0; count of bases not matched to a gene: 3. This table comes from immunoSEQ multiplex PCR, and its TCRdb copy is limited to in-frame clones, with some not included. The table records about 310,000 clones, roughly nine tenths of them present only once. Participants spanned ages about 18 to 90 years and resided in 20 to 30 US areas. Allocation to cohorts depended on clinical history reported by the participants.

Sequenced material: PBMCs or T cells enriched from blood (not recorded which). The sequence derives from a man in his 60s who had recovered from COVID-19. J is TRBJ2-3 and V is TRBV18; 7 nucleotides agree with TRBD2. The CDR3 here is CASSPGGDSTDTQYF. The CDR3 DNA is TGTGCCAGCTCACCGGGAGGGGACAGCACAGATACGCAGTATTTT.